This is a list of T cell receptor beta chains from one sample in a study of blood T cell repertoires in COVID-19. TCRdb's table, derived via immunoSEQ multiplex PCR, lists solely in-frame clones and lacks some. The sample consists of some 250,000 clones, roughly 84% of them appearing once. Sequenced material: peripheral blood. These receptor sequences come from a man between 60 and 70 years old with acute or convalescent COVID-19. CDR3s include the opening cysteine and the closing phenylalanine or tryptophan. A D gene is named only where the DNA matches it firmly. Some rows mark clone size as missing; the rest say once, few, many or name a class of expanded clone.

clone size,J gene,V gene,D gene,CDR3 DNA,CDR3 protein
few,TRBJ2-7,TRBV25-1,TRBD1,TGTGCCAGCAGTGACATCCGGGACAGAGGATACGAGCAGTACTTC,CASSDIRDRGYEQYF
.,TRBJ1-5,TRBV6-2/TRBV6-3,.,TGTGCCAGCAGTTCCTCGCGGGGGCAGGGTCAGCCCCAGCATTTT,CASSSSRGQGQPQHF
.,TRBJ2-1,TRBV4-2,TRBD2,TGTGCCAGCAGCCAAGAACCCGCGGCGGGAGTAAATGAGCAGTTCTTC,CASSQEPAAGVNEQFF
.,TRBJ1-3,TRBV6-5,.,TGTGCCAGCATTTTAAAGGGGGACTCTGGAAACACCATATATTTT,CASILKGDSGNTIYF
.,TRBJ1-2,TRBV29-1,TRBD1,TGCAGCGTGGTGACAGGGGGCGACTATGGCTACACCTTC,CSVVTGGDYGYTF
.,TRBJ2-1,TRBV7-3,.,TGTGCCAGCAGCCCCCCAGGGTACAATGAGCAGTTCTTC,CASSPPGYNEQFF
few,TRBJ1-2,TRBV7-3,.,TGTGCCAGCAGCTTAACAACAGGGCCGATTTCACTTGGCTACACCTTC,CASSLTTGPISLGYTF
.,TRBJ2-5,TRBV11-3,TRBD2,TGTGCCAGCAGCTTAGGGACTAGCGGGGGGACCCAAGAGACCCAGTACTTC,CASSLGTSGGTQETQYF
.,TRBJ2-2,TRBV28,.,TGTGCCAGCAGTAGGGGACATACGAAATGGGAGCTGTTTTTT,CASSRGHTKWELFF
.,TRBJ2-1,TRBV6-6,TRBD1,TGTGCCAGCAGTCCGGGACAGGGGGCGAATGAGCAGTTCTTC,CASSPGQGANEQFF
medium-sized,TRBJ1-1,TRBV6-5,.,TGTGCCAGCAGGCAATCCGAGGGAGCTGAAGCTTTCTTT,CASRQSEGAEAFF
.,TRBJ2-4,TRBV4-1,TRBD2,TGCGCCAGCAGCCAGGCCGGGACTAGGGGGGACATTCAGTACTTC,CASSQAGTRGDIQYF
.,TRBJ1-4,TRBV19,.,TGTGCCAGTAGGGGACTCGACGAAAAACTGTTTTTT,CASRGLDEKLFF
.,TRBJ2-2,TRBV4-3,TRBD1,TGCGCCAGCAGCCAAGAGAGGGGACAGGGGCGACCGTTCCTTACCGGGGAGCTGTTTTTT,CASSQERGQGRPFLTGELFF
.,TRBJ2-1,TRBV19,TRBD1,TGTGCCAGTAAAACAGGGGGTTCCTACAATGAGCAGTTCTTC,CASKTGGSYNEQFF
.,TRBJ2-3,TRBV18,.,TGTGCCAGCTCACCACGGTTAGCGAGCACAGATACGCAGTATTTT,CASSPRLASTDTQYF
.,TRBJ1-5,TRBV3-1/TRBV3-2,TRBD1,TGTGCCAGCAGCCCCACGACAGGGGGCAATCAGCCCCAGCATTTT,CASSPTTGGNQPQHF
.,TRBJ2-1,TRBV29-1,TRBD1,TGCAGCGCCGACTCCGGGACAGGGTACAATGAGCAGTTCTTC,CSADSGTGYNEQFF
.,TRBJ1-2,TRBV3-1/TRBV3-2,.,TGTGCCAGCAGCCTCCTACAGGGCTCCTATGGCTACACCTTC,CASSLLQGSYGYTF
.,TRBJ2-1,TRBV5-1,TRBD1,TGCGCCAGCAGCTCGAGACAGGGAGCCAATGAGCAGTTCTTC,CASSSRQGANEQFF
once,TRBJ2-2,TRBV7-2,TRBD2,TGTGCCAGCAGCTTCCAAGCGGGGCCCTCGGTCGGGGAGCTGTTTTTT,CASSFQAGPSVGELFF
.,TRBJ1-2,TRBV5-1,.,TGCGCCAGCAGCTTGGACAGGATCTATGGCTACACCTTC,CASSLDRIYGYTF
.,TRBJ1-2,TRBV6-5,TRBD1,TGTGCCAGCAGCCCCCAGGGGGGCGGTGGTGGCTACACCTTC,CASSPQGGGGGYTF
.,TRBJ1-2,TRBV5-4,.,TGTGCCAGCAGCCTGGGACGGGGCTATGGCTACACCTTC,CASSLGRGYGYTF
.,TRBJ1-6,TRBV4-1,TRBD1,TGCGCCAGCAGCCAAGTAGGGACAGGGGGTCCATTCTTTCGCTCACCCCTCCACTTT,CASSQVGTGGPFFRSPLHF
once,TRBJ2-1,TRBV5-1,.,TGCGCCAGCAGCTCGCAGGGTGTAAATGAGCAGTTCTTC,CASSSQGVNEQFF
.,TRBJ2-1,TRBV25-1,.,TGTGCCAGCAGTGACCCCCCCGACAATGAGCAGTTCTTC,CASSDPPDNEQFF
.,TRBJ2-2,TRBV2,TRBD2,TGTGCCAGCAGGGAAGCGGGAGGAATCAACACCGGGGAGCTGTTTTTT,CASREAGGINTGELFF
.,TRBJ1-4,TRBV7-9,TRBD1,TGTGCCAGCAGCCGCGACAGGGAAATAGAAAAACTGTTTTTT,CASSRDREIEKLFF
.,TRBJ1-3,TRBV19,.,TGTGCCAGTAGTTCACAGGGTGCTGGAAACACCATATATTTT,CASSSQGAGNTIYF
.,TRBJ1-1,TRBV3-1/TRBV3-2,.,TGTGCCAGCAGCCAAGATCAGGGTAACAGGGACGCGGGCACTGAAGCTTTCTTT,CASSQDQGNRDAGTEAFF
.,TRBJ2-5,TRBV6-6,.,TGTGCCAGCAGGCCGGGGGTCCAAGAGACCCAGTACTTC,CASRPGVQETQYF
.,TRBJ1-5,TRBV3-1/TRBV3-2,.,TGTGCCAGCAGCCCGGGACTCACGGATCAGCCCCAGCATTTT,CASSPGLTDQPQHF
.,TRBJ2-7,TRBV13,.,TGTGCCAGCAGCTCCTGGGGGGTCCACGAGCAGTACTTC,CASSSWGVHEQYF
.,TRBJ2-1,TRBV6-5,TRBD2,TGTGCCGGGTTAGCGGGGGGAAGCGACAATGAGCAGTTCTTC,CAGLAGGSDNEQFF
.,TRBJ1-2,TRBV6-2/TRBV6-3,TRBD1,TGTGCCAGCAGCTGGACAGGCAACAACTATGGCTACACCTTC,CASSWTGNNYGYTF
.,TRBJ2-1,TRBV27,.,TGTGCCAGCAGTTTACCCGGTCCCGGGAGGCAGTTCTTC,CASSLPGPGRQFF
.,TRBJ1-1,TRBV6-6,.,TGTGCCAGCACCAAACGGGGGGGGAGCACTGAAGCTTTCTTT,CASTKRGGSTEAFF
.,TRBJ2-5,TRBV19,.,TGTGCCAGCCGACAGTCAGGAGAGACCCAGTACTTC,CASRQSGETQYF
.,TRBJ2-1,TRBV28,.,TGTGCCAGCAGCGGGAGCGCCTCCTACAATGAGCAGTTCTTC,CASSGSASYNEQFF
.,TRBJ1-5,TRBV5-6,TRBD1,TGTGCCAGCAGCCAGGGACAGGGCTATCAGCCCCAGCATTTT,CASSQGQGYQPQHF
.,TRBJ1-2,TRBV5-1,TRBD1,TGCGCCAGCAGCCGGGACAGGGGGCAGTCTTGGTATGGCTACACCTTC,CASSRDRGQSWYGYTF
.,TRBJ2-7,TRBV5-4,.,TGTGCCAGCAGCTTGGGAGGGGGGGCCGGCTACGAGCAGTACTTC,CASSLGGGAGYEQYF
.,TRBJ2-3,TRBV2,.,TGTGCCAGCAGTTCGCAGGGTCCAGATACGCAGTATTTT,CASSSQGPDTQYF
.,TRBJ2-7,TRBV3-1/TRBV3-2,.,TGTGCCAGCAGCCAAGTGTATAGCGCAGGGGTGGAGCAGTACTTC,CASSQVYSAGVEQYF
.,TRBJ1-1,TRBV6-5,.,TGTGCCAGCAGTTCAGCAGGCGCCGACACTGAAGCTTTCTTT,CASSSAGADTEAFF
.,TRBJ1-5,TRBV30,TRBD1,TGTGCCTGGAGTGGAGGGACAGGGTCCAATAGCAATCAGCCCCAGCATTTT,CAWSGGTGSNSNQPQHF
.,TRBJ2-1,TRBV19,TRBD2,TGTGCCAGTACCCCAGCCGGACTAGCGGGAGTTATCGAGCAGTTCTTC,CASTPAGLAGVIEQFF
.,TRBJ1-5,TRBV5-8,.,TGTGCCAGCAGCCGTACCTGGGCGAGCAATCAGCCCCAGCATTTT,CASSRTWASNQPQHF
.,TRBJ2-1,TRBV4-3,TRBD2,TGCGCCAGCAGCCCAGCGGGAGGGCACGTCTATGAGCAGTTCTTC,CASSPAGGHVYEQFF
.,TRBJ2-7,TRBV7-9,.,TGTGCCAGCAGCTTGGCGGGGCGAGCCTACGAGCAGTACTTC,CASSLAGRAYEQYF
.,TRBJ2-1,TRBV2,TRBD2,TGTGCCAGCAGTGAAAGGGGCGGGGGGCCCTACAATGAGCAGTTCTTC,CASSERGGGPYNEQFF
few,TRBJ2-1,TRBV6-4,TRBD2,TGTGCCAGCAGACCCGGATTAGCGGGAACAGATGAGCAGTTCTTC,CASRPGLAGTDEQFF
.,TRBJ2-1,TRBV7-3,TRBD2,TGTGCCAGCAGCTTGGGGACTAGCGGGGGTCAGCAGTTCTTC,CASSLGTSGGQQFF
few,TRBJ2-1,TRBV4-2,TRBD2,TGTGCCAGCACCCCGGGACTAGCAAGCACCTACAATGAGCAGTTCTTC,CASTPGLASTYNEQFF
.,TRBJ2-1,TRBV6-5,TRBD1,TGTGCCAGCAGCGGGACAGGGGGCACATTCAATGAGCAGTTCTTC,CASSGTGGTFNEQFF
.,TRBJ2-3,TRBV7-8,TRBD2,TGTGCCAGCAGCTTAGTGCTAGCGGGAGGGCCGAGGGATACGCAGTATTTT,CASSLVLAGGPRDTQYF